This T cell receptor beta chain was observed in a study of graft-versus-host responses after intestinal transplantation. Overall study context: Transplants given to recipients were multivisceral, liver-intestinal, or isolated intestinal. Once they had received anti-thymocyte globulin induction, all recipients took tacrolimus and steroids for approximately 3 years. Study-wide points: GvH clones appeared in recipient marrow, some first in ileum or blood. Allograft graft-versus-host to host-versus-graft clonal ratios ran high in patients with graft-donor T cell macrochimerism.

The assay was immunoSEQ multiplex PCR, and TCRdb's table has in-frame clones only and misses some. Of approximately 74,000 clones in the sample, roughly 90% were seen once. Comment on this clone: Its antigen is not identified.

This TCR derives from a human patient who received an intestinal transplant, so some T cells may come from the graft donor. The source was PBMCs, collected 98 days after intestinal transplantation.

The CDR3 sequence is CASSREMNTEAFF. CDR3 nucleotide sequence: TGCGCCAGCAGTCGAGAGATGAACACTGAAGCTTTCTTT. This chain connects TRBV5-1 to TRBJ1-1; D is unclear. From germline, CDR1 is SGHRS and CDR2 YFSETQ. Trimming cost V 5 bases and J 0 bases, with 8 bases left between them. The CDR3 has 13 residues.